This T cell receptor beta chain is from a study of blood T cell repertoires in COVID-19 (TCRdb year 2020). Turning to the overall study: Samples covering the acute and convalescent phases of COVID-19 were provided by collaborators in the United States, Italy and Spain. The material from the prospective study consisted of cDNA or gDNA derived from T cells, B-cell-depleted T cells, or PBMCs. The dataset comprised deeply sampled blood TCRbeta repertoires from subjects exposed to, actively infected with, or recovered from COVID-19. A freely available public database, intended as a resource for researchers studying the immune response to SARS-CoV-2, is where the repertoires were released. The samples were drawn from two sources: the first 160 participants of the ongoing ImmuneRACE study, and approximately 1,300 subjects contributed by 6 global collaborators. Nearly every sample came with metadata listing a de-identified subject ID, COVID-19 status, age in years and sex. Where available, HLA class I and class II types were taken from metadata supplied by the sample provider and were not determined by assay-based typing.

Looking up the germline V gene yields CDR1 SGHTA and CDR2 FQGNSA. V and J are truncated by 4 bases and 6 bases respectively, leaving an intervening sequence of 19 bases. From its cysteine to its phenylalanine, the CDR3 spans 16 amino acids. This entry keeps only the CDR3 DNA: 48 bases, framed from base 1. Study-level results and caveats: The quantity of clinical and demographic metadata differed by source and by participant and was supplied without curation.

The collaborating institutions used their own protocols to collect whole blood in K2EDTA tubes. Collaborator samples were shipped for TCRbeta analysis as frozen whole blood, isolated PBMCs, or DNA extracted from either sample type. TCRbeta CDR3 regions were amplified from genomic DNA by means of the immunoSEQ Assay, a bias-controlled multiplex PCR. The study's own analysis went as follows. The number of nucleated cells in each sample was estimated by amplification of reference gene primers within the assay. Sequence reads were collapsed and filtered to measure the absolute abundance of every unique TCRbeta CDR3 rearrangement. For each sample, productive Simpson clonality was calculated as the square root of Simpson's diversity index across productive rearrangements. Here the immuneACCESS table is served through TCRdb, limited to in-frame sequences with V and J called. Missing clones are a known gap in these copies; in checked studies unresolved V genes cover under half, and the rest lacks a known reason. V, J and clone size reflect that table, while D and trimming were determined from the DNA. The sample records 150,000 to 200,000 clones, roughly 90% of which are singletons. 0.5% to 0.55% of the sample lies in the top ten.

The table lists this clone with a count of one. Its antigen target is currently unknown. No base qualities exist here, and no much larger clone lies one base off it. Material: peripheral blood. This chain is built from TRBV7-2 and TRBJ2-1, with TRBD1 as a weak D call on 5 bases. The sequence was collected from a man aged 50 to 59 with acute or convalescent COVID-19. The CDR3 sequence is CASSSFQGLLGNEQFF. The DNA is TGTGCCAGCAGCTCCTTTCAGGGTCTCCTAGGCAATGAGCAGTTCTTC.